This T cell receptor beta chain derives from a study of blood T cell repertoires in COVID-19. The table came from immunoSEQ multiplex PCR; TCRdb's copy has only in-frame clones and leaves some out. The sample includes around 190,000 clones, about 78% of them seen just once. Germline assignment: CDR1 LNHDA and CDR2 SQIVND (reference sequence). V was trimmed by 3 bases and J by 5 bases, leaving 14 bases between them. CDR3 length equals 15 residues. V is TRBV19 and J is TRBJ1-5; possible D gene TRBD1, 6 bases. The receptor's source is a woman aged 50 to 60 with active or convalescent COVID-19. Specimen: peripheral blood. CDR3 sequence: CASSITPGVDQPQHF. CDR3 nucleotides: TGTGCCAGTAGTATCACCCCAGGGGTTGATCAGCCCCAGCATTTT.